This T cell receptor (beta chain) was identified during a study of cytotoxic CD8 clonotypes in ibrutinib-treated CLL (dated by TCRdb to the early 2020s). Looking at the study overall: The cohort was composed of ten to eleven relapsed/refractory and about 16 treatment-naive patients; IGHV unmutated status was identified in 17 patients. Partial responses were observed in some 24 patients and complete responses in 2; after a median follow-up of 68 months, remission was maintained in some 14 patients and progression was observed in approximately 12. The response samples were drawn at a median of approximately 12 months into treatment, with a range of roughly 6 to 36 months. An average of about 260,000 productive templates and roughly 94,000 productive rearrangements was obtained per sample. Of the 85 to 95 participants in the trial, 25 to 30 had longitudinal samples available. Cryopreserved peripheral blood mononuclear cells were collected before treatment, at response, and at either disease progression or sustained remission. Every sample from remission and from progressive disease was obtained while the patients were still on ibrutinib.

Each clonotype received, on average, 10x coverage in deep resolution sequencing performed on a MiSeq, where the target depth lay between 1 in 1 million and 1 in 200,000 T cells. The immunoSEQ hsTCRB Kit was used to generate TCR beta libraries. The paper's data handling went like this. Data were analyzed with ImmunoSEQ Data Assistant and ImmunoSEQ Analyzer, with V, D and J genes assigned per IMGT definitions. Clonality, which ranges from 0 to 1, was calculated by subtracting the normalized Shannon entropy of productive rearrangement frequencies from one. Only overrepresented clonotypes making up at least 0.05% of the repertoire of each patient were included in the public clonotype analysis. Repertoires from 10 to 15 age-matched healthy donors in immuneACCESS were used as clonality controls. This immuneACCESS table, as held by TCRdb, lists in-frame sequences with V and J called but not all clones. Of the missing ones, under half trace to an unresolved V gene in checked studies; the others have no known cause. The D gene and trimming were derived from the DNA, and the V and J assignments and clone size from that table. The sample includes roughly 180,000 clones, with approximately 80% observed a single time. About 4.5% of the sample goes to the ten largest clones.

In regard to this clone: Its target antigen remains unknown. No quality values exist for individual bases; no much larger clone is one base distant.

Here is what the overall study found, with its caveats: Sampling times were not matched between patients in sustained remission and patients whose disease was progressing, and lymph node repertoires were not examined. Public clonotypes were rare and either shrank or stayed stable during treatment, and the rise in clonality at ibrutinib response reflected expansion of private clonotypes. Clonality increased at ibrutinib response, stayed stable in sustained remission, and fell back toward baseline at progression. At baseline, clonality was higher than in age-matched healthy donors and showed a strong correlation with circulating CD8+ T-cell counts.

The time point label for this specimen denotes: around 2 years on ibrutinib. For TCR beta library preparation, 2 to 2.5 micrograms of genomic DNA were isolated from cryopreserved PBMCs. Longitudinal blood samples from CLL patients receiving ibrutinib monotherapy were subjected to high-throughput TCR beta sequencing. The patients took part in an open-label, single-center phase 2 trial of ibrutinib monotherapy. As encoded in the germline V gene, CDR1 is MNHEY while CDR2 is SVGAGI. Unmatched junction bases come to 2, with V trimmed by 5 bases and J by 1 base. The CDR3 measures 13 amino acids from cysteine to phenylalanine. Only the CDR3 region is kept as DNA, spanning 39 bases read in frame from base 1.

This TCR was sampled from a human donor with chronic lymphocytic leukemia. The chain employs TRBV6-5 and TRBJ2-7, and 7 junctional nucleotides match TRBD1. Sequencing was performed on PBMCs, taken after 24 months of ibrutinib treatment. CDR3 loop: CASSLTGSYEQYF. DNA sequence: TGTGCCAGCAGTCTGACAGGGTCCTACGAGCAGTACTTC.